Shown below are 10 T cell receptor beta chains from a single sample sequenced in a study of CD8+ T cells in alopecia areata. RNA was isolated and reverse transcribed to cDNA, the sequencing template. TCRdb's copy holds only in-frame clones and misses some; the assay was immunoSEQ multiplex PCR. The sample holds 90,000 to 100,000 clones; about 40% are singletons and the top ten take approximately 1.5%. The sequencing input was CD4+ T cells sorted from blood. The receptors stem from a human donor with alopecia areata.

This clone was seen more than once but under ten times. Other DNA variants within this sample encode the same CDR3. The chain combines TRBV4-2 with TRBJ2-3; 7 bases agree with TRBD1. V lost 1 base and J lost 3; bases outside the gene matches: 4. The CDR3 is 15 residues long. Germline CDR1 reads LGHNA; CDR2 reads YNFKEQ. DNA of the CDR3: TGTGCCAGCAGCCAAGGGCAGGGGGTAACAGATACGCAGTATTTT. Residues: CASSQGQGVTDTQYF.

The chain has TRBV27 and TRBJ2-3; TRBD2 is a possible D gene (6 bases). The V and J ends lost 5 bases and 2 bases respectively, with 14 bases between them. CDR1 and CDR2 (germline): MNHEY, SMNVEV (reference sequence). The CDR3 covers 15 residues. The CDR3 bases are TGTGCCAGCAGTCCAAAACGGGGGAACACAGATACGCAGTATTTT. This encodes CASSPKRGNTDTQYF.

This chain uses TRBV6-5 with TRBJ2-5, with TRBD2 as a possible D gene (6 bases). Between the trimmed V and J ends, which lost 5 bases and 2 bases, there was a span of 12 bases. Germline loops: CDR1 MNHEY, CDR2 SVGAGI. CDR3 length equals 14 residues. The CDR3 DNA follows: TGTGCCAGCAGTAACGGGGGTGGACAAGAGACCCAGTACTTC. Its translation is CASSNGGGQETQYF.

This clone appeared a few times. V is TRBV18 and J is TRBJ2-5, with unresolved D. CDR1 is KGHSH, CDR2 LQKENI, per germline. There are 14 residues in the CDR3. V lost 3 bases and J lost 1, with 9 bases in between. For the CDR3, the DNA is TGTGCCAGCTCACCGGGGATAACCCAAGAGACCCAGTACTTC. Encoded protein: CASSPGITQETQYF.

The chain is built from TRBV5-4 and TRBJ2-7, with TRBD1 matching 7 bases. The CDR3 totals 13 residues. The germline CDR1 and CDR2 sequences are SGHNT and YYREEE (reference sequence). The V and J ends lost 4 bases and 4 bases, in that order; junction bases with no gene match: 5. The CDR3 reads CASSKGQKYEQYF. CDR3 sequence (DNA): TGTGCCAGCAGCAAGGGACAGAAATACGAGCAGTACTTC.

The J gene is TRBJ2-5, the V gene TRBV28; D assignment may be TRBD1 or TRBD2 (5 bases each). The V end was cut by 6 bases, the J end by 7 bases, with 15 bases between. This CDR3 spans 13 amino acids. Looked up from germline, CDR1 is MDHEN and CDR2 is SYDVKM. CDR3 protein: CASRGTARGTQYF. CDR3 nucleotides: TGTGCCAGCAGGGGGACCGCCCGGGGGACCCAGTACTTC.

The chain couples TRBV5-1 to TRBJ1-1, with unresolved D. The germline gives CDR1 SGHRS, CDR2 YFSETQ. This CDR3 contains 14 residues. The germline V and J ends were trimmed by 1 base and 2 bases, with 9 bases remaining between them. The CDR3 sequence is CASSLTPANTEAFF. The CDR3 region has the DNA TGCGCCAGCAGCTTGACTCCAGCCAACACTGAAGCTTTCTTT.

This clone was detected only a few times. This chain links TRBV5-1 with TRBJ2-7; TRBD1 is a possible D gene (6 bases). With 8 bases removed from V and 2 bases from J, the gap between germline ends came to 17 bases. Looked up from germline, CDR1 is SGHRS and CDR2 is YFSETQ. CDR3 length equals 14 residues. The CDR3 sequence is CASRLTGSPYEQYF. The CDR3 region has the DNA TGCGCCAGTCGCCTAACAGGGAGTCCCTACGAGCAGTACTTC.

This chain uses TRBV5-4 with TRBJ2-3; D assignment may be TRBD1 or TRBD2 (5 bases each). Per the germline V gene, CDR1 is SGHNT and CDR2 is YYREEE (reference sequence). The CDR3 runs to 11 residues. Trimming stripped 3 bases from V and 6 bases from J, with 5 bases between. CDR3 residues: CASSWGDTQYF. CDR3 DNA sequence: TGTGCCAGCAGCTGGGGGGATACGCAGTATTTT.

This rearrangement joins TRBV28 to TRBJ1-2, with a weak D call TRBD1 (6 bases). V dropped 6 bases and J dropped 6 bases, with 14 bases sitting between them. Germline V lookup: CDR1 MDHEN, CDR2 SYDVKM. The CDR3 length is 13 residues. CDR3 bases: TGTGCCAGCAGCCCAGGGGCACTCCATGGCTACACCTTC. It yields the protein CASSPGALHGYTF.